Listed here are 24 T cell receptor beta chains from one sample, sequenced in a study of cytomegalovirus exposure and HLA in healthy donors. PCR employed 60 Vbeta and 13 Jbeta primers. Repertoires were generated with immunoSEQ multiplex PCR, while TCRdb's copy carries only in-frame clones and drops some. The sample has about 90,000 clones, roughly 80% seen once. Sequencing was performed on PBMCs. Receptor source: a man between 18 and 35 years old in good health and CMV-seronegative.

This chain connects TRBV28 to TRBJ2-7, with D possibly matching TRBD1 (6 bases). CDR1 and CDR2 (germline): MDHEN, SYDVKM. With 5 bases removed from V and 2 bases from J, the gap between germline ends came to 16 bases. The CDR3 loop spans 15 amino acids. The CDR3 DNA sequence: TGTGCCAGCAGTATTCGGACAGTGATTCCCTACGAGCAGTACTTC. Amino acid sequence: CASSIRTVIPYEQYF.

The rearrangement links TRBV5-1 to TRBJ1-5, with 7 bases lining up with TRBD1. The CDR3 is 13 residues long. CDR1 SGHRS and CDR2 YFSETQ come from the germline V gene. The trim removed 4 bases at V and 4 bases at J, leaving 2 bases unmatched. This CDR3 is CASSTTGNQPQHF. In DNA form, the CDR3 reads TGCGCCAGCAGCACGACAGGGAATCAGCCCCAGCATTTT.

The V call is TRBV4-1, the J call TRBJ1-1, with unresolved D. The CDR3 length is 15 residues. Deletions cut 1 base from V and 4 bases from J, with 13 bases between. Germline V gene data show CDR1 as MGHRA and CDR2 as YSYEKL. Here the CDR3 DNA reads TGCGCCAGCAGCCAAGGAACAGTGGTGGGCACTGAAGCTTTCTTT. It translates to CASSQGTVVGTEAFF.

The CDR3 protein is CATKPGGGMNTEAFF. CDR3 bases: TGTGCCACAAAACCGGGAGGAGGCATGAACACTGAAGCTTTCTTT. The chain uses TRBV15 and TRBJ1-1; no clear D gene. The CDR3 covers 15 residues. Trimming took off 9 bases at V and 0 bases at J, with 17 bases between the two ends. The germline CDR1 and CDR2 sequences are LNHNV and YYDKDF (reference sequence).

The chain recombines TRBV2 with TRBJ2-3; 11 positions match TRBD2. Germline V lookup: CDR1 SNHLY, CDR2 FYNNEI. The CDR3 consists of 16 residues. V lost 8 bases, J lost 2 bases, and 9 bases stayed unmatched. CDR3: CASPGGLADHTDTQYF. In DNA form, the CDR3 reads TGTGCCAGCCCTGGGGGACTAGCGGATCACACAGATACGCAGTATTTT.

In this sample, this clone turned up a few times. The chain combines TRBV2 with TRBJ2-3, with 13 nucleotides matching TRBD2. This CDR3 has 18 amino acids. Germline loops: CDR1 SNHLY, CDR2 FYNNEI. The junction had 13 bases not matched to a gene; V was cut back by 5 bases and J by 5 bases. CDR3 in amino acids: CASSLLAGGPIRGDTQYF. In DNA form, the CDR3 reads TGTGCCAGCAGTCTACTAGCGGGAGGGCCGATACGAGGAGATACGCAGTATTTT.

This chain uses TRBV6-4 with TRBJ2-1; TRBD2 matches at 13 bases. Trimming took 2 bases from V and 5 from J; bases not matched to a gene: 3. The CDR3 consists of 16 residues. Germline CDR1 is MRHNA and CDR2 is SNTAGT. The chain's CDR3 is CASSDKGTSGNNEQFF. Here the CDR3 DNA reads TGTGCCAGCAGTGACAAGGGGACTAGCGGGAACAATGAGCAGTTCTTC.

This clone has just a few counts. V gene TRBV29-1 combines with J gene TRBJ2-7; 9 nucleotides line up with TRBD2. Trimming took 3 bases from V and 1 from J; bases not matched to a gene: 1. CDR1 is SQVTM and CDR2 is ANQGSEA in the germline V gene. The CDR3 runs 13 residues. DNA for the CDR3: TGCAGCGTTGAGGGACTAGCTTCCTACGAGCAGTACTTC. This codes for CSVEGLASYEQYF.

In its sample, this clone was seen once. The chain recombines TRBV5-4 with TRBJ2-5; D is unresolved. The V gene's germline CDR1 is SGHNT and CDR2 YYREEE (reference sequence). The CDR3 totals 13 residues. V lost 4 bases to trimming and J lost 4 bases, with 11 bases between them. CDR3 sequence: CASSPGDGETQYF. CDR3 coding DNA: TGTGCCAGCAGCCCGGGTGATGGAGAGACCCAGTACTTC. The entire variable domain, with the rest obtained from reference TRBV5-4 and TRBJ2-5, is as follows: ETGVTQSPTHLIKTRGQQVTLRCSSQSGHNTVSWYQQALGQGPQFIFQYYREEENGRGNFPPRFSGLQFPNYSSELNVNALELDDSALYLCASSPGDGETQYFGPGTRLLVL.

V usage is TRBV30 and J usage is TRBJ2-1; 7 nucleotides agree with TRBD2. Germline CDR1 reads GTSNPN; CDR2 reads SVGIG (reference sequence). This CDR3 spans 16 amino acids. The V and J ends lost 3 bases and 1 base, in that order; junction bases with no gene match: 9. Here the CDR3 reads CAWSGGFRSSYNEQFF. CDR3 DNA sequence: TGTGCCTGGAGCGGGGGGTTTAGAAGTTCCTACAATGAGCAGTTCTTC.

This chain connects TRBV5-1 to TRBJ2-7; D gene unclear. The CDR3 sequence is 12 residues long. Looked up from germline, CDR1 is SGHRS and CDR2 is YFSETQ. Trimming removed 1 base at V and 6 bases at J, with 8 bases between. In DNA form, the CDR3 reads TGCGCCAGCAGCTTGAGTCGAGTCGAGCAGTACTTC. This sequence encodes CASSLSRVEQYF.

The V call is TRBV9, the J call TRBJ2-1; possible D gene TRBD1, 5 bases. Germline V CDR1 and CDR2: SGDLS, YYNGEE. The CDR3 runs to 15 residues. V shed 0 bases and J shed 4 bases, with 11 bases lying between them. CDR3 in amino acids: CASSVEGIGYNEQFF. The CDR3, as DNA: TGTGCCAGCAGCGTAGAGGGGATCGGGTACAATGAGCAGTTCTTC.

The rearrangement joins TRBV27 to TRBJ2-1, with D possibly TRBD1 on 5 matching bases. Germline CDR1 MNHEY, CDR2 SMNVEV (reference sequence). The V and J ends lost 3 bases and 3 bases respectively, with 12 bases between them. This CDR3 comprises 15 residues. The CDR3 DNA follows: TGTGCCAGCAGTTTGGGGCTGACTTACTACAATGAGCAGTTCTTC. Translating gives CASSLGLTYYNEQFF.

The CDR3 sequence is CASSFGRDKMKNTEAFF. The CDR3, as DNA: TGTGCCAGCAGCTTCGGTAGGGACAAAATGAAGAACACTGAAGCTTTCTTT. The V gene is TRBV5-4, the J gene TRBJ1-1; D might be TRBD1 (6 bases). Germline CDR1 reads SGHNT; CDR2 reads YYREEE (reference sequence). The CDR3 runs 17 residues. With 2 bases removed from V and 1 base from J, the gap between germline ends came to 18 bases. Full variable domain (missing parts from reference TRBV5-4 and TRBJ1-1): ETGVTQSPTHLIKTRGQQVTLRCSSQSGHNTVSWYQQALGQGPQFIFQYYREEENGRGNFPPRFSGLQFPNYSSELNVNALELDDSALYLCASSFGRDKMKNTEAFFGQGTRLTVV.

This clone was counted a few times. This chain links TRBV19 with TRBJ2-6, with a tentative D call TRBD2 (5 bases). CDR1 and CDR2 from the germline V gene are LNHDA and SQIVND (reference sequence). Trimming stripped 4 bases from V and 4 bases from J, with 14 bases between. CDR3 size: 16 residues. The CDR3 here is CASSKRAAAGANVLTF. The CDR3 region has the DNA TGTGCCAGTAGTAAACGGGCAGCGGCGGGGGCCAACGTCCTGACTTTC.

The V call is TRBV2, the J call TRBJ1-4; the D is unclear. There are 11 residues in the CDR3. Trimming pared 4 bases from V and 11 bases from J, leaving 8 bases between. Germline V gives CDR1 SNHLY, CDR2 FYNNEI. CDR3 nucleotide sequence: TGTGCCAGCAGTGGAGGAGGCAAACTGTTTTTT. This sequence encodes CASSGGGKLFF.

V usage is TRBV6-5 and J usage is TRBJ1-5; D unclear. This CDR3 has 15 amino acids. Germline V gene data show CDR1 as MNHEY and CDR2 as SVGAGI. V was cut by 7 bases and J by 9 bases, with 22 bases left in between. This CDR3 reads CASMNGGGGGSPQHF. As DNA, the CDR3 is TGTGCCAGCATGAACGGAGGCGGAGGTGGTTCGCCCCAGCATTTT.

In DNA form, the CDR3 reads TGCGCCAGCAGCCACGGGGTGAACACTGAAGCTTTCTTT. This translates into CASSHGVNTEAFF. The chain combines TRBV5-1 with TRBJ1-1; D is undetermined. This CDR3 spans 13 amino acids. CDR1 is SGHRS and CDR2 is YFSETQ in the germline V gene. V dropped 4 bases and J dropped 0 bases, with 7 bases sitting between them.

The chain joins TRBV28 to TRBJ1-2; TRBD1 matches at 12 bases. Trimming removed 6 bases from V and 0 bases from J; junction bases left unmatched: 8. The CDR3 contains 17 residues. Germline V gives CDR1 MDHEN, CDR2 SYDVKM. The CDR3 DNA follows: TGTGCCAGCAGCACAGGGACAGGGGGCTCCTCTAACTATGGCTACACCTTC. Translated, it gives CASSTGTGGSSNYGYTF.

V is TRBV18 and J is TRBJ2-2; the match to TRBD1 covers 7 bases. There are 17 residues in the CDR3. Germline CDR1 reads KGHSH; CDR2 reads LQKENI. The V and J ends lost 0 bases and 0 bases, in that order; junction bases with no gene match: 4. The CDR3 DNA reads TGTGCCAGCTCACCACCAGAGGGACAGACGAACACCGGGGAGCTGTTTTTT. It specifies CASSPPEGQTNTGELFF.

The rearrangement links TRBV19 to TRBJ2-1; 7 nucleotides agree with TRBD1. The CDR3 loop spans 17 amino acids. Looked up from germline, CDR1 is LNHDA and CDR2 is SQIVND (reference sequence). With 0 bases clipped from V and 2 bases from J, the junction kept 7 bases outside the gene matches. Here the CDR3 DNA reads TGTGCCAGTAGTATAGATGTTGGGACAGTAACCTACAATGAGCAGTTCTTC. Protein product: CASSIDVGTVTYNEQFF.

This chain joins TRBV21-1 and TRBJ1-1. TRBV21-1 is marked as a pseudogene. The CDR3 has 12 residues. CDR3: CASRPGEGRAFF. CDR3 coding DNA: TGTGCCAGCAGACCGGGGGAGGGGAGAGCTTTCTTT.

Note on this clone: The junction and the germline gene differ at one end; a read error may be behind it. V is TRBV7-7 and J is TRBJ2-5; D ambiguous. Germline V gene lookup returns CDR1 SSHAT and CDR2 FNYEAQ (reference sequence). This CDR3 spans 10 amino acids. The CDR3 nucleotides are TGTGCTAGCAGCCCGGAGACCCAGTACTTC. Protein product: CASSPETQYF.

This clone was seen a few times. This chain joins TRBV6-4 and TRBJ2-6, with D perhaps matching TRBD2 (7 bases). Trimming removed 5 bases from V and 2 bases from J, with 13 bases in between. Germline-derived CDR1 and CDR2 are MRHNA and SNTAGT. CDR3 length: 16 residues. The CDR3 DNA sequence: TGTGCCAGCAGTCTACAGGGAGGGGCTGGGGCCAACGTCCTGACTTTC. This codes for CASSLQGGAGANVLTF.